This T cell receptor (beta chain) was captured in a study of CD8 T cells in Susac syndrome. Sequencing of TCR beta was undertaken in CD8+ and CD4+ T cells derived from blood. Purification of the CD8+ and CD4+ T cells relied on negative isolation, and TEMRA cells underwent FACS enrichment. The CDR3 is made up of 12 amino acids. With V trimmed by 8 bases and J by 6 bases, 3 bases remained unmatched. Looked up from germline, CDR1 is LGHDT and CDR2 is YNNKEL (reference sequence). Random hexamers were used to reverse transcribe roughly 0.45 to 1 ug of RNA. Multiplex immunoSEQ PCR targeted 54 Vbeta and 13 Jbeta TCR beta segments. TCRdb ran MiXCR on the immunoSEQ multiplex PCR reads and lists one entry per CDR3 protein. This sample has about 170,000 distinct CDR3 sequences; 90% to 97% occur once, and the top ten carry around 0.13%.

The sample comprised CD4+ T cells from PBMCs. This clonotype was obtained from a human donor with Susac syndrome. The genes are TRBV3-1 and TRBJ2-3; TRBD1 matches 9 bases. The CDR3 sequence is CASGQGIDTQYF. The CDR3 nucleotides are TGTGCCAGCGGACAGGGGATTGATACGCAGTATTTT.